This T cell receptor (beta chain) was recorded in a study of T cell changes during pregnancy in multiple sclerosis. Measured with immunoSEQ multiplex PCR; TCRdb has only the in-frame clones, and not every one. The sample has 39,000 or so clones, about 91% seen once. Germline V gives CDR1 SGDLS, CDR2 YYNGEE. The V end was cut by 0 bases, the J end by 8 bases, with 6 bases between. This CDR3 is built from 12 residues. The receptor's source is a female donor with multiple sclerosis, enrolled in a pregnancy study. The chain has TRBV9 and TRBJ1-3; no clear D gene. Sequences were derived from CD8+ T cells from peripheral blood mononuclear cells, sampled after pregnancy. The CDR3 bases are TGTGCCAGCAGCGTAGGAGCCGACACCATATATTTT. Amino acids: CASSVGADTIYF.